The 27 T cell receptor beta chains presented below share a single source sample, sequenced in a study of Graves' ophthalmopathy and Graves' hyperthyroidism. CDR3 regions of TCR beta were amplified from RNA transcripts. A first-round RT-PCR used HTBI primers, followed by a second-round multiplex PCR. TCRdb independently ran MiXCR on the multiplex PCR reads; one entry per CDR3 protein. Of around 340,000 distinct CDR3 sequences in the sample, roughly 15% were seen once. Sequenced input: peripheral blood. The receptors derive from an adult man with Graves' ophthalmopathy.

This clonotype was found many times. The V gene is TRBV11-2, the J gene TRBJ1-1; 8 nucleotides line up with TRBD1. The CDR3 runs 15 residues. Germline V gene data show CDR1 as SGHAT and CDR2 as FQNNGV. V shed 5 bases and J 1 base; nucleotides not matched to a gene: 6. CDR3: CASSPRGQSNTEAFF. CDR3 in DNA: TGTGCCAGCAGCCCCAGGGGGCAGTCGAACACTGAAGCTTTCTTT. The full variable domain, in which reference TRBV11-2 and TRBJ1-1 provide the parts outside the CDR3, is EAGVAQSPRYKIIEKRQSVAFWCNPISGHATLYWYQQILGQGPKLLIQFQNNGVVDDSQLPKDRFSAERLKGVDSTLKIQPAKLEDSAVYLCASSPRGQSNTEAFFGQGTRLTVV.

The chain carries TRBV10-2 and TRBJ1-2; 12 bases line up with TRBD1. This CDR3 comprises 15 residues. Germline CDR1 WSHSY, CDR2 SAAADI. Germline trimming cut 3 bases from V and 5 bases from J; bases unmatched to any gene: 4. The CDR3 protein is CASSDLGQGAYGYTF. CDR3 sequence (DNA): TGCGCCAGCAGTGACCTGGGACAGGGGGCATATGGCTACACCTTC.

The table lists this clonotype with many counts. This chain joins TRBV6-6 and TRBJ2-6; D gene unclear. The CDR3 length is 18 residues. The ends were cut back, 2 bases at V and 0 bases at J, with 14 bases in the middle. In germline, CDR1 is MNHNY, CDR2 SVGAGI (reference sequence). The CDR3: CASSYLMAENSGANVLTF. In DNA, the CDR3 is TGTGCCAGCAGTTACCTCATGGCGGAAAACTCTGGGGCCAACGTCCTGACTTTC.

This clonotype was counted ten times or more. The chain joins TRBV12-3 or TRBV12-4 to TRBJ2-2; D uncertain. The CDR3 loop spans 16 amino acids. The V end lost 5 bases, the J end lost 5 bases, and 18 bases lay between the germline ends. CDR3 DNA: TGTGCCAGCAGTCTCCGGACCGTGGGAAGAACCGGGGAGCTGTTTTTT. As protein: CASSLRTVGRTGELFF.

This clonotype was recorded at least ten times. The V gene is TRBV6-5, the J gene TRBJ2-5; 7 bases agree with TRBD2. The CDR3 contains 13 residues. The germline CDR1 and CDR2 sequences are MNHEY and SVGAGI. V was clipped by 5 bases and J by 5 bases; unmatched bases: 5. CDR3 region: CASSPGLEETQYF. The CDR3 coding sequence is TGTGCCAGCAGTCCCGGACTAGAGGAGACCCAGTACTTC.

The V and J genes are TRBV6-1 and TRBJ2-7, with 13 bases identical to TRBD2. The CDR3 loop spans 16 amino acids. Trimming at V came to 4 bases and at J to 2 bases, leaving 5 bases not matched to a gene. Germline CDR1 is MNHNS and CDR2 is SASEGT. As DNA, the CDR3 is TGTGCCAGCAGTGTACAACTAGCGGGGGGGGCCTACGAGCAGTACTTC. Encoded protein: CASSVQLAGGAYEQYF.

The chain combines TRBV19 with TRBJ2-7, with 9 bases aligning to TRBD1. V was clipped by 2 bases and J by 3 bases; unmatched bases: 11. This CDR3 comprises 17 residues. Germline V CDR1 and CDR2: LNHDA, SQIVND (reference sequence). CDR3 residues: CASSISPGTGLHYEQYF. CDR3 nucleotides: TGTGCCAGTAGTATATCTCCGGGGACAGGGCTACACTACGAGCAGTACTTC.

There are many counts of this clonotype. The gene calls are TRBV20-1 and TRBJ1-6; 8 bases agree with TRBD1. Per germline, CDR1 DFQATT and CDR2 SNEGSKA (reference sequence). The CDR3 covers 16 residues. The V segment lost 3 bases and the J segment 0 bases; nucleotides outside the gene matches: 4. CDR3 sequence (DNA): TGCAGTGCTAGGACAGGGGCAAGCTCCTATAATTCACCCCTCCACTTT. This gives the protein CSARTGASSYNSPLHF.

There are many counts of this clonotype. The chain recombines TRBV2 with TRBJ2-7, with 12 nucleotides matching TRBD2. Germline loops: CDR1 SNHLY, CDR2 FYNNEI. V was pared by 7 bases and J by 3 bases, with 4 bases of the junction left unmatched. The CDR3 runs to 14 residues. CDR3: CASTRLAGDYEQYF. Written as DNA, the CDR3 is TGTGCCAGCACCCGACTAGCGGGAGACTACGAGCAGTACTTC.

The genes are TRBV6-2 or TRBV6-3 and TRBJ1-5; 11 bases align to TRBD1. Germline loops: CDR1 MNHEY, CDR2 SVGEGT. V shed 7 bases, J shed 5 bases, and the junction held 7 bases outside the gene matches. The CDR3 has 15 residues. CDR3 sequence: CASTPGQGAHQPQHF. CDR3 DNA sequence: TGTGCCAGCACCCCAGGACAGGGGGCGCATCAGCCCCAGCATTTT.

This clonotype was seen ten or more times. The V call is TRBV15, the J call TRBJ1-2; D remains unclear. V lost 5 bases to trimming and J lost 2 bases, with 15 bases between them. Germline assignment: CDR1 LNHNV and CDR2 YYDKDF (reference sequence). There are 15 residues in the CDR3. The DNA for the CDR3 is TGTGCCACCAGCGCATACCGGCAGATAAACTATGGCTACACCTTC. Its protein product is CATSAYRQINYGYTF.

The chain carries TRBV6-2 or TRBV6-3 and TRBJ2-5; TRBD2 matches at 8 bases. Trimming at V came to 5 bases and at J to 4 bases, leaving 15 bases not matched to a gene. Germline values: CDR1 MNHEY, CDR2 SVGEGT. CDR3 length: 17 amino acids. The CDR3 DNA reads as TGTGCCAGCAGTCCTTCCGGGAGGGTGTATTCGGGAGAGACCCAGTACTTC. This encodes CASSPSGRVYSGETQYF.

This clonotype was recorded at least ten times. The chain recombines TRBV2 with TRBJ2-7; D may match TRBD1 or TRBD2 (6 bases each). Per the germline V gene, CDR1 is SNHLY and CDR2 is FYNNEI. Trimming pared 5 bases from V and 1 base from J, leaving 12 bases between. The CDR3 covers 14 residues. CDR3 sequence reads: CASSTGAWSYEQYF. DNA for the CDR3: TGTGCCAGCAGTACGGGGGCTTGGTCCTACGAGCAGTACTTC. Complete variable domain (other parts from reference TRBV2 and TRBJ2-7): EPEVTQTPSHQVTQMGQEVILRCVPISNHLYFYWYRQILGQKVEFLVSFYNNEISEKSEIFDDQFSVERPDGSNFTLKIRSTKLEDSAMYFCASSTGAWSYEQYFGPGTRLTVT.

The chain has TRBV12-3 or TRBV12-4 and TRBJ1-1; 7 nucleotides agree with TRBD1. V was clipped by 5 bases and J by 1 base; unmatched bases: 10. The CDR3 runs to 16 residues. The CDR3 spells CASSRWWTGGNTEAFF. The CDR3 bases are TGTGCCAGCAGTCGGTGGTGGACAGGTGGGAACACTGAAGCTTTCTTT.

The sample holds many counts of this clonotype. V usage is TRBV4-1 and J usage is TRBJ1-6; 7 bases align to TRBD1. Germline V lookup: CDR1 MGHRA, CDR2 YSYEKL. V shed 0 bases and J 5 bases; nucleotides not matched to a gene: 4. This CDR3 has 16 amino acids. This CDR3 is CASSQDETGNNSPLHF. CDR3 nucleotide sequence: TGCGCCAGCAGCCAAGATGAGACAGGGAATAATTCACCCCTCCACTTT.

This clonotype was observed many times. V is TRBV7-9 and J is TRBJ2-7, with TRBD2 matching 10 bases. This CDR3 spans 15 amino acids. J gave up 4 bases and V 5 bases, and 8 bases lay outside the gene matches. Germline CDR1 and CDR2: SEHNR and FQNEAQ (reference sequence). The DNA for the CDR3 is TGTGCCAGCAGCGGGCGAGCGGGAGGGTCATACGAGCAGTACTTC. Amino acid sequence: CASSGRAGGSYEQYF.

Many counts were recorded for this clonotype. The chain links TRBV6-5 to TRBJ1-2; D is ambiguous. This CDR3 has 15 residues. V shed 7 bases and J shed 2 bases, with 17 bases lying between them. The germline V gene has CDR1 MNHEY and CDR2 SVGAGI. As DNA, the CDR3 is TGTGCCAGCACCTTCTTGGGGAACCCAAACTATGGCTACACCTTC. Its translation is CASTFLGNPNYGYTF.

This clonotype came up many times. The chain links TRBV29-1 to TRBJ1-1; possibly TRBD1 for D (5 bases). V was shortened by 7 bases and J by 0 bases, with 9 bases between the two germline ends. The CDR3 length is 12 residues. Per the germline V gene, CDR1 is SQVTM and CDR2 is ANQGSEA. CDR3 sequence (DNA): TGCAGCGCAACAGGTTTGAACACTGAAGCTTTCTTT. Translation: CSATGLNTEAFF.

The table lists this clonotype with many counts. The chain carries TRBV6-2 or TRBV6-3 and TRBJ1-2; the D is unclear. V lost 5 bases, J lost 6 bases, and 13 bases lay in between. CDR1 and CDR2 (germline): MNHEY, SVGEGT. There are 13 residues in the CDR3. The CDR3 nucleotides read TGTGCCAGCAGTCGATTGATGGAAAATGGCTACACCTTC. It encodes CASSRLMENGYTF.

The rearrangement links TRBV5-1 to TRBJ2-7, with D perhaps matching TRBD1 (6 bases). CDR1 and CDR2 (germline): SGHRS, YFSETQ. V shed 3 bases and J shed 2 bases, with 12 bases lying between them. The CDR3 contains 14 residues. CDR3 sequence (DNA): TGCGCCAGCAGCTCGGGGACAAATGCCTACGAGCAGTACTTC. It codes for CASSSGTNAYEQYF.

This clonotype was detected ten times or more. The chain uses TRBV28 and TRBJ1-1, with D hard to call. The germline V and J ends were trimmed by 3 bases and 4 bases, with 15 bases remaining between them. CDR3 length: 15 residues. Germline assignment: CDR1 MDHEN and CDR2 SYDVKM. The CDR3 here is CASSLSRGMGTEAFF. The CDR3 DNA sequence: TGTGCCAGCAGTTTGTCTCGGGGAATGGGCACTGAAGCTTTCTTT.

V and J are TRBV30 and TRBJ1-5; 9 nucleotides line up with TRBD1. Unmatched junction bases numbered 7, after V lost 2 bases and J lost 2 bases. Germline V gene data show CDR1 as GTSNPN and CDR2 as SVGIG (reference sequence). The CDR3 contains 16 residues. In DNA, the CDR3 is TGTGCCTGGAGTATACAGGGGGCTAGGGGCAATCAGCCCCAGCATTTT. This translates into CAWSIQGARGNQPQHF.

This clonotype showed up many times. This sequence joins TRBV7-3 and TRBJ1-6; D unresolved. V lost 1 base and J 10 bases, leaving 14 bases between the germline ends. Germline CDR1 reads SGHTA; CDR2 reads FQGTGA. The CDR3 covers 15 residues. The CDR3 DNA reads TGTGCCAGCAGCTTAAGCGGGCAGCCTTTCTCACCCCTCCACTTT. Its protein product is CASSLSGQPFSPLHF.

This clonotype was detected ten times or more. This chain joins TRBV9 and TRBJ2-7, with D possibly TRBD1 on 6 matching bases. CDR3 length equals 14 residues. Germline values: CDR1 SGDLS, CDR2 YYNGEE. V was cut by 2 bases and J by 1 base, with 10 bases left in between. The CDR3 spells CASSVGADSYEQYF. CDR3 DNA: TGTGCCAGCAGCGTGGGGGCGGATTCCTACGAGCAGTACTTC.

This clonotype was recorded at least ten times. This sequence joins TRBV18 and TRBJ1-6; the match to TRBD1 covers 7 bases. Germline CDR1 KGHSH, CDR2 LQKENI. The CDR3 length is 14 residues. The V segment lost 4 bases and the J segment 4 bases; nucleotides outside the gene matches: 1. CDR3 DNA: TGTGCCAGCTCACAGGGACAGTATAATTCACCCCTCCACTTT. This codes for CASSQGQYNSPLHF.

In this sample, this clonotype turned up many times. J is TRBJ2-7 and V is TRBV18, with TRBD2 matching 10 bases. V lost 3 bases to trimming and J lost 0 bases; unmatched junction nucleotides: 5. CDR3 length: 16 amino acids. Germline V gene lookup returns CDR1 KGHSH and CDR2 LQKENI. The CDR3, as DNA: TGTGCCAGCTCACCGCTAGCGGGAGACCTCTCCTACGAGCAGTACTTC. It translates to CASSPLAGDLSYEQYF.

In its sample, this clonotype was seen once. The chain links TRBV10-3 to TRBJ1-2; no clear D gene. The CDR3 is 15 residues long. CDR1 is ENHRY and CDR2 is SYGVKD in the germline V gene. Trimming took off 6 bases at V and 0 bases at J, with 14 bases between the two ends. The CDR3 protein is CAISPYSSANYGYTF. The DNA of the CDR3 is TGTGCCATCAGCCCTTACAGTTCAGCTAACTATGGCTACACCTTC.